This entry is about one T cell receptor beta chain. Its cognate antigen is unknown. This entry comes from a study of OX40 agonist ivuxolimab in advanced cancers. The wider study: At 0.01 to 10 mg/kg, ivuxolimab was administered intravenously to patients every 2 weeks.

Measured with immunoSEQ multiplex PCR; TCRdb has only the in-frame clones, and not every one. The data contain over 75,000 clones, roughly 89% of them singletons. Study outcomes and limitations: At 0.1 to 3.0 mg/kg and by week 6, clonal expansion occurred in CD4+ and CD8+ blood T cells. What antigens the expanded peripheral T cells recognized was never established.

In germline, CDR1 is SGHDN, CDR2 FVKESK. This CDR3 is built from 14 residues. Trimming removed 6 bases at V and 6 bases at J, with 17 bases between. The source of this sequence is an adult with an advanced solid tumor such as melanoma, head and neck, liver or kidney cancer. This chain links TRBV14 with TRBJ1-2; possible D gene TRBD1, 5 bases. Source: CD4+ or CD8+ T cells sorted from blood, taken in a trial of the OX40 agonist ivuxolimab. The DNA of the CDR3 is TGTGCCAGCAGTCTAGACTGGGGGAGGGATGGCTACACCTTC. Translated: CASSLDWGRDGYTF.